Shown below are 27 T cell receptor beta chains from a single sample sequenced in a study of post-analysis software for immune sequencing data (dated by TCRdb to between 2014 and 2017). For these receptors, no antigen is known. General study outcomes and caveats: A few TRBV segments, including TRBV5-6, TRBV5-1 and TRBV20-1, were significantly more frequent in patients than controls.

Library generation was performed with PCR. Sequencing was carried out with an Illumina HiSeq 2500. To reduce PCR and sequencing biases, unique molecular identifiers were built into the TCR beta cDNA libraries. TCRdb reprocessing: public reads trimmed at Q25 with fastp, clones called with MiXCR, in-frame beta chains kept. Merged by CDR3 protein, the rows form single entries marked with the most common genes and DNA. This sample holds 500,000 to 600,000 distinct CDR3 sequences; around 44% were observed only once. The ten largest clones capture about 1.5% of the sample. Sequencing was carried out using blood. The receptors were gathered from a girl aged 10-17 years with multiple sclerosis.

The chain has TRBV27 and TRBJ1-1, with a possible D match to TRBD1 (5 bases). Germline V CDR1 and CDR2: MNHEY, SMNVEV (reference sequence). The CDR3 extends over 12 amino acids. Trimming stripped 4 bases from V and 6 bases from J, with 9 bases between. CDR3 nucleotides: TGTGCCAGCAGTTCCCGGGGGTCTGAAGCTTTCTTT. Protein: CASSSRGSEAFF.

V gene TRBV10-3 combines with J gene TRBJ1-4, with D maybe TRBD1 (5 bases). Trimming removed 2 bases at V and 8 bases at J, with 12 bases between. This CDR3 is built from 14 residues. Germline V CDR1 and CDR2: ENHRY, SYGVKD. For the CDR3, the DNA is TGTGCCATCAGTGAGACAGGTGGAGCGGAAAAACTGTTTTTT. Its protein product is CAISETGGAEKLFF.

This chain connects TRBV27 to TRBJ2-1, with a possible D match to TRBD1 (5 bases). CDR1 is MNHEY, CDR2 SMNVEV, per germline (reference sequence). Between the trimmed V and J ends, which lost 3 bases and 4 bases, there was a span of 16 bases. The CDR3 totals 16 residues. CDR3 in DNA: TGTGCCAGCAGTTTGCAGGGTCTAGACCCGTACAATGAGCAGTTCTTC. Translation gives CASSLQGLDPYNEQFF.

The CDR3 DNA reads as TGCAGCGTTGTACCAGGGTTTGGAGACACTGAAGCTTTCTTT. Its translation: CSVVPGFGDTEAFF. The chain has TRBV29-1 and TRBJ1-1, with D tentatively TRBD1 (5 bases). In germline, CDR1 is SQVTM, CDR2 ANQGSEA. V was trimmed by 4 bases and J by 3 bases, leaving 15 bases between them. CDR3 size: 14 residues. Full variable domain (rest looked up from reference TRBV29-1 and TRBJ1-1): SAVISQKPSRDICQRGTSLTIQCQVDSQVTMMFWYRQQPGQSLTLIATANQGSEATYESGFVIDKFPISRPNLTFSTLTVSNMSPEDSSIYLCSVVPGFGDTEAFFGQGTRLTVV.

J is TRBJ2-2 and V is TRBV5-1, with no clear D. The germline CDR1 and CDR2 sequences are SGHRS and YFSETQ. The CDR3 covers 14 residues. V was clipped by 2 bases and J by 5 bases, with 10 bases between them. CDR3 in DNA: TGCGCCAGCAGCTTTAATGCGCGGACCGGGGAGCTGTTTTTT. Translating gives CASSFNARTGELFF.

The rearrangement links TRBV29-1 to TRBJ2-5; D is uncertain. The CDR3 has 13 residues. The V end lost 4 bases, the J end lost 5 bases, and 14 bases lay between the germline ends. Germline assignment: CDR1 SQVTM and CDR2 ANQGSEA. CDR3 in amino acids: CSVVSKGWETQYF. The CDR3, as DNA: TGCAGCGTTGTGTCGAAGGGCTGGGAGACCCAGTACTTC.

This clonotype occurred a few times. The CDR3 protein is CASTLGGYGYTF. The CDR3 nucleotides are TGTGCCAGCACCCTGGGAGGCTATGGCTACACCTTC. The V and J genes are TRBV5-5 and TRBJ1-2; D is unresolved. V was cut by 6 bases and J by 4 bases, with 10 bases left in between. In germline, CDR1 is SGHKS, CDR2 YYEKEE (reference sequence). This CDR3 spans 12 amino acids.

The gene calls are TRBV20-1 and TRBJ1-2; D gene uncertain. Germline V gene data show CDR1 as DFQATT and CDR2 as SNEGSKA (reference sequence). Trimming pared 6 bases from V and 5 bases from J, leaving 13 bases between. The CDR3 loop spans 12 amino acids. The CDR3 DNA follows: TGCAGTGCGCCGACTTCGGGGTATGGCTACACCTTC. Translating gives CSAPTSGYGYTF.

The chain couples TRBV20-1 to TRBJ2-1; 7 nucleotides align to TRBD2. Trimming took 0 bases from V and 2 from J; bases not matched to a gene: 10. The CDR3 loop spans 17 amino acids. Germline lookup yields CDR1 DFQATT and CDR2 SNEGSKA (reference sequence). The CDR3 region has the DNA TGCAGTGCTAGAGATAGTGACGGGAGGAGCCCCTACAATGAGCAGTTCTTC. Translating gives CSARDSDGRSPYNEQFF.

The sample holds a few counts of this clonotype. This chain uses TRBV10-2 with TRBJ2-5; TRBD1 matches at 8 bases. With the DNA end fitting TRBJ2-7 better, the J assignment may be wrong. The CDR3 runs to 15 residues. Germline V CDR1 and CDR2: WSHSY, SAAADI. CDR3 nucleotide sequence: TGCGCCAGCAGTGATGCGACAGGGGTTCTAGGCGAGCAGTACTTC. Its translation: CASSDATGVLGEQYF.

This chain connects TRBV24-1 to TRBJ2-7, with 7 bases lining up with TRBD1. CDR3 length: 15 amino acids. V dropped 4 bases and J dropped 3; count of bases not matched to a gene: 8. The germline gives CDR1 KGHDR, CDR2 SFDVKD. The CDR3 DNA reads TGTGCCACCAGTGAAACCGGGACAGCGATCTACGAGCAGTACTTC. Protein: CATSETGTAIYEQYF.

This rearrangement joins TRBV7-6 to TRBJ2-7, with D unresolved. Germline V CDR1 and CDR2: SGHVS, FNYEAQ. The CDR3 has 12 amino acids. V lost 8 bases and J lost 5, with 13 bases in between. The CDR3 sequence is CASGWSLNEQYF. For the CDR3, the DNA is TGTGCCAGCGGGTGGAGCTTGAACGAGCAGTACTTC.

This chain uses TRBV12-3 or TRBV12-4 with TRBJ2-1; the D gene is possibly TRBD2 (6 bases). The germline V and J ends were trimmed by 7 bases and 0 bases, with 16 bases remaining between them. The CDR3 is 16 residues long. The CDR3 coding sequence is TGTGCCAGCATTCCCGGAGGGACCAGCTCCTACAATGAGCAGTTCTTC. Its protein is CASIPGGTSSYNEQFF.

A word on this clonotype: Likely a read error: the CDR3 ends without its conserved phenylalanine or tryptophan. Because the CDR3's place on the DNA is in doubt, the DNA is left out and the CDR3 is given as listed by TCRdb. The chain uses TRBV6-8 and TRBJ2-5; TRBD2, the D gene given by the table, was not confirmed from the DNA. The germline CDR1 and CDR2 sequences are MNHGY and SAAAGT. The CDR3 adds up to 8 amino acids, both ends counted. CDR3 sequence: CASSLMTS.

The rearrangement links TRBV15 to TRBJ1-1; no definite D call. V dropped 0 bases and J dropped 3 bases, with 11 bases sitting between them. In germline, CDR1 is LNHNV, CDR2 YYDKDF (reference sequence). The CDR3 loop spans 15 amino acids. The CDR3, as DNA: TGTGCCACCAGCAGAGATGGGGTCGGTTACACTGAAGCTTTCTTT. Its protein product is CATSRDGVGYTEAFF.

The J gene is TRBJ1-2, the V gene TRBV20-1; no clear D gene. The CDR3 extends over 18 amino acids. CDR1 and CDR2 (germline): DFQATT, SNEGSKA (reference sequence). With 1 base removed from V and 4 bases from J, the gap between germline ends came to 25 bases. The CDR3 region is CSARVATPSGGFGYGYTF. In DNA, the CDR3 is TGCAGTGCTAGAGTAGCAACCCCGTCCGGAGGCTTTGGCTATGGCTACACCTTC.

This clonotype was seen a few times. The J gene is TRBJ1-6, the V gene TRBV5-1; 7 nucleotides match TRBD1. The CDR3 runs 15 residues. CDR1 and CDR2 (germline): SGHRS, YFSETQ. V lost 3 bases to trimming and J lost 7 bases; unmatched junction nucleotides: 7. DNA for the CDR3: TGCGCCAGCAGCTCCGCGGGACAGCTCAATTCACCCCTCCACTTT. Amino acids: CASSSAGQLNSPLHF.

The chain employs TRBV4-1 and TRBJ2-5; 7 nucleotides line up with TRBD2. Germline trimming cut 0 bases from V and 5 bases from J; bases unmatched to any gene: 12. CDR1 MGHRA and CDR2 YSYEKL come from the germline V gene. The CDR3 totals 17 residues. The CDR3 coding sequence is TGCGCCAGCAGCCAAGATTTGGCGGGAGCCGCCTCGGAGACCCAGTACTTC. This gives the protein CASSQDLAGAASETQYF.

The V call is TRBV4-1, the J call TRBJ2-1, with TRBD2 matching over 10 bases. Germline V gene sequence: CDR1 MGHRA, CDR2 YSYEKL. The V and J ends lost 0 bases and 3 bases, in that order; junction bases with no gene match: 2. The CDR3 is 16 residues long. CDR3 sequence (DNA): TGCGCCAGCAGCCAAGAGCAGCGGGGGGGCTACAATGAGCAGTTCTTC. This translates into CASSQEQRGGYNEQFF.

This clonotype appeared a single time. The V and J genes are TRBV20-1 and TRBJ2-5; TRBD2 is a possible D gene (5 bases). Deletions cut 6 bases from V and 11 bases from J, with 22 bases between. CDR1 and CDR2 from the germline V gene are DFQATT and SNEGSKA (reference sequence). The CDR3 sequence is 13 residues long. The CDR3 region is CSAASLFHNEQYF. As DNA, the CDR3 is TGCAGTGCCGCTAGCTTGTTCCACAATGAGCAGTACTTC.

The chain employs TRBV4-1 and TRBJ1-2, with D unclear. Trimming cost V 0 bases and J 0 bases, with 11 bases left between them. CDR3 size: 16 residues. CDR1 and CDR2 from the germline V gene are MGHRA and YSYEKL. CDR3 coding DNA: TGCGCCAGCAGCCAAGATCCCGGACGGTCTAACTATGGCTACACCTTC. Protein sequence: CASSQDPGRSNYGYTF.

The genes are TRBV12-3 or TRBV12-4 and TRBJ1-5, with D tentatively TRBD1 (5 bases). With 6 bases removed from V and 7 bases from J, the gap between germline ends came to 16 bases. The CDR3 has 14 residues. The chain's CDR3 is CASRRDGLGQPQHF. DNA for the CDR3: TGTGCCAGCAGAAGGGACGGCCTCGGGCAGCCCCAGCATTTT.

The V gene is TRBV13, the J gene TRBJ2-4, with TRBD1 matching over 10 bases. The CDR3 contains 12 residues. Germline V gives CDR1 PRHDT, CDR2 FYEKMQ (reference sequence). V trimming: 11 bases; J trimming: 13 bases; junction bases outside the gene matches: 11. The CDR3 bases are TGTGCCTGCCGGGACAGGGGCTTGGAGCAGTACTTC. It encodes CACRDRGLEQYF.

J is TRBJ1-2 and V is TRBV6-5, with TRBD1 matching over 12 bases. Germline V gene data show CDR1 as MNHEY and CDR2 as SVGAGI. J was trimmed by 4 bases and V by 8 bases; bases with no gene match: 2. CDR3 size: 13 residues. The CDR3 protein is CASLGQGAYGYTF. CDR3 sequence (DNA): TGTGCCAGCTTGGGACAGGGGGCCTATGGCTACACCTTC.

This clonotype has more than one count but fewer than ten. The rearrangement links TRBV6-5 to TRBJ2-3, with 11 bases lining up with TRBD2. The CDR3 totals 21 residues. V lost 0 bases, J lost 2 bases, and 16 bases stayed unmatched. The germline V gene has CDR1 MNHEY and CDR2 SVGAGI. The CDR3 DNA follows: TGTGCCAGCAGTTACTCCAAACCGACTAGCGGGACCGGAGGATACACAGATACGCAGTATTTT. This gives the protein CASSYSKPTSGTGGYTDTQYF.

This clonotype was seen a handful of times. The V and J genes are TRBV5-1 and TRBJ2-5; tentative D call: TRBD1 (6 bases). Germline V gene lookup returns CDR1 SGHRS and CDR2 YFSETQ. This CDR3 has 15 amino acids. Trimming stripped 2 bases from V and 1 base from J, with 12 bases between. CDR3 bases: TGCGCCAGCAGCTTAACGGGACAAGGCCAAGAGACCCAGTACTTC. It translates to CASSLTGQGQETQYF.

The CDR3 spells CASSSGTAPYEQYF. CDR3 nucleotides: TGCGCCAGCAGTTCCGGGACAGCTCCCTACGAGCAGTACTTC. The chain couples TRBV5-1 to TRBJ2-7; 7 bases match TRBD1. Germline CDR1 and CDR2: SGHRS and YFSETQ. V gave up 5 bases and J gave up 2 bases; unmatched junction bases: 7. The CDR3 length is 14 residues.